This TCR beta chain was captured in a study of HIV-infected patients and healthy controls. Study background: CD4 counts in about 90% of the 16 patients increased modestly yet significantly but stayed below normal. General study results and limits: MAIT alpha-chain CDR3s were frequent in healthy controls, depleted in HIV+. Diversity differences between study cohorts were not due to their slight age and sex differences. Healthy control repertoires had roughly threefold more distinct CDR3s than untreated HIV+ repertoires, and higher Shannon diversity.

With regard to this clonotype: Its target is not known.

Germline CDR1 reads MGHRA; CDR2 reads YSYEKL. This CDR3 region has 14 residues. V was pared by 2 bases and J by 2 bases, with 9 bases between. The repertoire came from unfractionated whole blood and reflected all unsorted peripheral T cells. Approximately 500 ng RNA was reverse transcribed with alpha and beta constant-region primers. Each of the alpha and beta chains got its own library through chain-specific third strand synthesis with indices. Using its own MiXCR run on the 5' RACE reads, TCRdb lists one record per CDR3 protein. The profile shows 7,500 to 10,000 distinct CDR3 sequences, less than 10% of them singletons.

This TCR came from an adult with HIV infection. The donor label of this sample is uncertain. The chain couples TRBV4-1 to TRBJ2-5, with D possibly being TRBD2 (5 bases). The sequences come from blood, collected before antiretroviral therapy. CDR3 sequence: CASSQPDFQETQYF. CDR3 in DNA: TGCGCCAGCAGCCAACCGGACTTTCAAGAGACCCAGTACTTC.